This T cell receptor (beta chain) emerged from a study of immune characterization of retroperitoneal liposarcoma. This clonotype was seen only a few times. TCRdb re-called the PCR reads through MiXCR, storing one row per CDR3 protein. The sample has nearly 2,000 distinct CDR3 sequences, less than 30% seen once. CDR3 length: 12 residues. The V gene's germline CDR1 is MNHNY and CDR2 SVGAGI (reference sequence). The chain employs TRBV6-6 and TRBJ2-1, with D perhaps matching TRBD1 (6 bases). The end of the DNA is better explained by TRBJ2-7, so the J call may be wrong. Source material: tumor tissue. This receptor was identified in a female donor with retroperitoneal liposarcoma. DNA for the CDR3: TGTGCCAGCAGCCTTACAGGGTACGAGCAGTACTTC. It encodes CASSLTGYEQYF.